The 10 T cell receptor beta chains reported below all come from one sample, sequenced in a study of blood T cell repertoires in COVID-19. Some clones are missing from TCRdb's copy, which holds only in-frame ones; the method was immunoSEQ multiplex PCR. This table holds 70,000 or so clones, almost 80% found once. The sequencing sample was made of peripheral blood. These receptors all come from a man in his 60s with acute or convalescent COVID-19.

The chain couples TRBV10-3 to TRBJ1-2; D is uncertain. The CDR3 is 14 residues long. The germline V and J ends were trimmed by 1 base and 4 bases, with 10 bases remaining between them. In germline, CDR1 is ENHRY, CDR2 SYGVKD. The CDR3: CAISEYPESYGYTF. The DNA for the CDR3 is TGTGCCATCAGTGAGTATCCGGAGAGCTATGGCTACACCTTC.

The chain links TRBV27 to TRBJ2-1, with TRBD1 as a possible D gene (6 bases). Trimming left V 5 bases short and J 4 bases short, with 24 bases between. The CDR3 has 18 residues. The germline CDR1 and CDR2 sequences are MNHEY and SMNVEV (reference sequence). The CDR3 here is CASSPRGGGSTPYNEQFF. DNA of the CDR3: TGTGCCAGCAGTCCAAGAGGTGGGGGCTCTACTCCTTACAATGAGCAGTTCTTC.

The gene calls are TRBV6-2 or TRBV6-3 and TRBJ2-5, with a possible D match to TRBD2 (6 bases). The germline CDR1 and CDR2 sequences are MNHEY and SVGEGT. CDR3 size: 14 residues. The germline V and J ends were trimmed by 2 bases and 0 bases, with 7 bases remaining between them. CDR3: CASSYRDYQETQYF. In nucleotides, the CDR3 is TGTGCCAGCAGTTACCGGGACTACCAAGAGACCCAGTACTTC.

This clone showed up just once. The chain links TRBV9 to TRBJ2-7; 8 bases map to TRBD1. Looked up from germline, CDR1 is SGDLS and CDR2 is YYNGEE. The CDR3 consists of 13 residues. Trimming took 4 bases from V and 6 from J; bases not matched to a gene: 6. The CDR3 DNA sequence: TGTGCCAGCAGCCCTCGACAGGGGACCGAGCAGTACTTC. Protein: CASSPRQGTEQYF.

The V gene is TRBV19, the J gene TRBJ1-5; 10 bases agree with TRBD1. V lost 4 bases, J lost 1 base, and 1 base stayed unmatched. Germline V lookup: CDR1 LNHDA, CDR2 SQIVND (reference sequence). CDR3 size: 15 residues. The CDR3, as DNA: TGTGCCAGTAGTAGGGACAGGGGAAGCAATCAGCCCCAGCATTTT. This sequence encodes CASSRDRGSNQPQHF.

The chain is built from TRBV5-4 and TRBJ2-3; no firm D call. The CDR3 covers 14 residues. Trimming took off 1 base at V and 4 bases at J, with 10 bases between the two ends. CDR1 is SGHNT, CDR2 YYREEE, per germline (reference sequence). In DNA, the CDR3 is TGTGCCAGCAGCTTGATTGAGTATGCAGATACGCAGTATTTT. Translating it yields CASSLIEYADTQYF. Supplemented by reference TRBV5-4 and TRBJ2-3, the full variable domain reads ETGVTQSPTHLIKTRGQQVTLRCSSQSGHNTVSWYQQALGQGPQFIFQYYREEENGRGNFPPRFSGLQFPNYSSELNVNALELDDSALYLCASSLIEYADTQYFGPGTRLTVL.

This clone has just a few counts. The chain joins TRBV7-9 to TRBJ1-1; D not certain. This CDR3 contains 15 residues. Trimming took off 1 base at V and 1 base at J, with 10 bases between the two ends. From germline, CDR1 is SEHNR and CDR2 FQNEAQ (reference sequence). The CDR3 is CASSLGSVQNTEAFF. CDR3 DNA sequence: TGTGCCAGCAGCTTAGGGTCAGTACAGAACACTGAAGCTTTCTTT.

The chain has TRBV18 and TRBJ1-1; D unresolved. Between the trimmed V and J ends, which lost 6 bases and 2 bases, there was a span of 16 bases. CDR1 and CDR2 (germline): KGHSH, LQKENI. The CDR3 is 15 residues long. The CDR3 nucleotides are TGTGCCAGCTCCAACGAGGGCCCCACCAACACTGAAGCTTTCTTT. It is translated as CASSNEGPTNTEAFF.

This chain connects TRBV12-3 or TRBV12-4 to TRBJ2-1; possible D gene TRBD1, 6 bases. The CDR3 totals 11 residues. V shed 3 bases and J shed 15 bases, with 12 bases lying between them. Written as DNA, the CDR3 is TGTGCCAGCAGTTTGGGGGACAAGGGGTTCTTC. Amino acids: CASSLGDKGFF.

V gene TRBV9 combines with J gene TRBJ2-7; 9 nucleotides match TRBD1. CDR3 length: 14 amino acids. The trim removed 3 bases at V and 6 bases at J, leaving 7 bases unmatched. Germline V gene lookup returns CDR1 SGDLS and CDR2 YYNGEE. The CDR3 DNA reads TGTGCCAGCAGCGACCGGGACAGGGTTGGCGAGCAGTACTTC. Protein sequence: CASSDRDRVGEQYF. The full variable domain, rest sourced from reference TRBV9 and TRBJ2-7, is DSGVTQTPKHLITATGQRVTLRCSPRSGDLSVYWYQQSLDQGLQFLIQYYNGEERAKGNILERFSAQQFPDLHSELNLSSLELGDSALYFCASSDRDRVGEQYFGPGTRLTVT.